This T cell receptor (beta chain) was profiled in a study of control samples from healthy donors and cancer patients. The CDR3 length is 16 residues. Looked up from germline, CDR1 is LGHDT and CDR2 is YNNKEL (reference sequence). Trimming removed 5 bases from V and 1 base from J, with 17 bases in between. This table comes from immunoSEQ multiplex PCR, and its TCRdb copy is limited to in-frame clones, with some not included. The data hold some 65,000 clones, with roughly 84% observed a single time. Only one count was recorded for this clone. The chain joins TRBV3-1 (or the pseudogene TRBV3-2) to TRBJ1-1, with a tentative D call TRBD1 (6 bases). The receptor was isolated from a woman aged 45-59 years with lung cancer. The specimen sequenced was PBMCs. CDR3 sequence reads: CASSTHVRGQNTEAFF. Here the CDR3 DNA reads TGTGCCAGCAGCACCCATGTCCGGGGACAGAACACTGAAGCTTTCTTT.